This T cell receptor (beta chain) was retrieved from a study of T cells in Graves' hyperthyroidism and ophthalmopathy. This clonotype was counted many times. Amplification yielded TCR beta CDR3 regions, with RNA transcripts as the source. When the TCR CDR3 underwent first-round RT-PCR, the HTBI primer set was used. TCRdb recomputed calls from the multiplex PCR reads with MiXCR, one row per CDR3 protein. The sample lists 250,000 to 350,000 distinct CDR3 sequences, roughly 17% occurring once. The CDR3 extends over 13 amino acids. The V end lost 3 bases, the J end lost 7 bases, and 10 bases lay between the germline ends. CDR1 is WNHNN and CDR2 is SYGVQD in the germline V gene (reference sequence).

V and J are TRBV10-1 and TRBJ2-1, with D hard to call. The source is a man aged 25-45 years with Graves' hyperthyroidism. Input material: blood. CDR3 sequence: CASSELVWNEQFF. The CDR3 nucleotides are TGCGCCAGCAGTGAACTTGTTTGGAATGAGCAGTTCTTC.